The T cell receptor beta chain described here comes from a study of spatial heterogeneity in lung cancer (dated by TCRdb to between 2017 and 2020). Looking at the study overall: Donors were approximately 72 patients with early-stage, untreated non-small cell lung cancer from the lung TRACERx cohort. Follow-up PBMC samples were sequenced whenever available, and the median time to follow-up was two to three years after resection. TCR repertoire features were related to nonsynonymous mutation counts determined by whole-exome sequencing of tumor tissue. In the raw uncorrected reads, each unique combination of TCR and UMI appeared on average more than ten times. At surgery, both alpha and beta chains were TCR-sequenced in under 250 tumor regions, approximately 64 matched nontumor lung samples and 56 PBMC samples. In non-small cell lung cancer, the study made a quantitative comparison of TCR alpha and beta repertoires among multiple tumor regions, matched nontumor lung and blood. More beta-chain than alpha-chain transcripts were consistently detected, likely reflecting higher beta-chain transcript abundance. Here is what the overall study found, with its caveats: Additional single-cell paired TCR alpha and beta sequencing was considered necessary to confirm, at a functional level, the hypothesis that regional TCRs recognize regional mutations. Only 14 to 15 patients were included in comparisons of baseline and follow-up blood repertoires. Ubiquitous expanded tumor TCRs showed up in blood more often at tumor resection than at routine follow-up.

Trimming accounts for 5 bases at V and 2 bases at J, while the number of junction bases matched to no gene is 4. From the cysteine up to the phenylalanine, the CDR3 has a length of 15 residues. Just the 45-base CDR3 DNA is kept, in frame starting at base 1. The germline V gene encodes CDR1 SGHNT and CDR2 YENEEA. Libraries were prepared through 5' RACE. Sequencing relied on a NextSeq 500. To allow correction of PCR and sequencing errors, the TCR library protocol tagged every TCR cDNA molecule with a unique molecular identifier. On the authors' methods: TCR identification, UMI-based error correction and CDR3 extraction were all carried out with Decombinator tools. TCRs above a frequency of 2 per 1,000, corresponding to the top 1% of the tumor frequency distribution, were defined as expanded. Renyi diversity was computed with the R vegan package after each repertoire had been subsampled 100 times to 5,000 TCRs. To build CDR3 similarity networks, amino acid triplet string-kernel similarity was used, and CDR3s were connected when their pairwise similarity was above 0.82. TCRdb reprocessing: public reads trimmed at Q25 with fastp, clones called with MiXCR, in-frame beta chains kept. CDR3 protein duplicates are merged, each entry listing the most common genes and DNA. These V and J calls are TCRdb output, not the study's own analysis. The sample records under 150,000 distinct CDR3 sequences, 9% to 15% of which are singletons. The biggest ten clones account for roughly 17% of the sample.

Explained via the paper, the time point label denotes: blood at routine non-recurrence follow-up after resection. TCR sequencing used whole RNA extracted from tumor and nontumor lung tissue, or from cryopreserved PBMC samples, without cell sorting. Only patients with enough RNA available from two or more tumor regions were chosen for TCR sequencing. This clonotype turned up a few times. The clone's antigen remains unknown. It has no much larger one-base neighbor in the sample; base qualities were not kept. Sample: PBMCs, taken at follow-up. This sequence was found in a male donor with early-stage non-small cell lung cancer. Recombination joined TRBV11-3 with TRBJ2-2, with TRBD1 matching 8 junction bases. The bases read TGTGCCAGCAGCGGACAGGGTTTCAACACCGGGGAGCTGTTTTTT. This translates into CASSGQGFNTGELFF. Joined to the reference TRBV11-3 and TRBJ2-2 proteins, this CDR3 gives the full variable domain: EAGVVQSPRYKIIEKKQPVAFWCNPISGHNTLYWYLQNLGQGPELLIRYENEEAVDDSQLPKDRFSAERLKGVDSTLKIQPAELGDSAVYLCASSGQGFNTGELFFGEGSRLTVL.